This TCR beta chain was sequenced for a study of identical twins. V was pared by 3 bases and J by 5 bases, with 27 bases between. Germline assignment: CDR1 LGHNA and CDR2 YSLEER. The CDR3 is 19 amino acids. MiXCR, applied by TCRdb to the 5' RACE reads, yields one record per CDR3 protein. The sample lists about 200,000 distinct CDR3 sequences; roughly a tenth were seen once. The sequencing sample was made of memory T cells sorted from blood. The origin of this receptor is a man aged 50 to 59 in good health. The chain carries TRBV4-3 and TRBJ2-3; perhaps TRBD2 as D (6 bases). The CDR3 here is CASSHLLEEGGPLGDTQYF. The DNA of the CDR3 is TGCGCCAGCAGCCACCTCCTGGAGGAGGGCGGGCCTCTGGGAGATACGCAGTATTTT.